Below are 27 T cell receptor beta chains sequenced from a single sample in a study of PD-L1 blockade in urothelial cancer. Time point indicated: peripheral blood 6 weeks after treatment start. Produced via immunoSEQ multiplex PCR; TCRdb's table is partial and in-frame only. There are around 29,000 clones in the sample; roughly 80% occur only once, and 2.5% to 3.5% lies in the top ten. The specimen was PBMCs, collected around atezolizumab (anti-PD-L1) treatment. The origin of the receptors is a man in his 70s with urothelial cancer.

The rearrangement uses TRBV5-1 and TRBJ2-5; 9 bases agree with TRBD2. Germline V CDR1 and CDR2: SGHRS, YFSETQ. With 0 bases clipped from V and 4 bases from J, the junction kept 10 bases outside the gene matches. This CDR3 is 17 amino acids long. The CDR3 sequence is CASSLAQRGAGGETQYF. The CDR3 DNA reads as TGCGCCAGCAGCTTGGCCCAGCGGGGGGCCGGGGGAGAGACCCAGTACTTC.

This clone was observed a few times. The chain joins TRBV29-1 to TRBJ2-5, with 7 bases lining up with TRBD2. V was clipped by 7 bases and J by 2 bases; unmatched bases: 10. This CDR3 is 14 amino acids long. Germline V lookup: CDR1 SQVTM, CDR2 ANQGSEA. The CDR3 region has the DNA TGCAGCGCGACTCATTGGGAGGGTCAAGAGACCCAGTACTTC. It yields the protein CSATHWEGQETQYF.

The chain uses TRBV5-1 and TRBJ1-3; D is undetermined. The germline gives CDR1 SGHRS, CDR2 YFSETQ. This CDR3 has 14 residues. V was cut by 4 bases and J by 3 bases, with 11 bases left in between. CDR3 sequence reads: CASSPGLFGNTIYF. CDR3 nucleotide sequence: TGCGCCAGCAGCCCAGGACTCTTTGGAAACACCATATATTTT.

The V and J genes are TRBV11-1 and TRBJ1-1; D is ambiguous. CDR1 SGHAT and CDR2 FQDESV come from the germline V gene (reference sequence). The CDR3 sequence is 14 residues long. Trimming removed 5 bases at V and 4 bases at J, with 14 bases between. The CDR3: CASSPAPAGTEAFF. For the CDR3, the DNA is TGTGCCAGCAGCCCGGCCCCGGCGGGCACTGAAGCTTTCTTT.

This clone was seen once. The genes are TRBV7-2 and TRBJ1-6, with D unresolved. The CDR3 spans 14 residues. The V gene's germline CDR1 is SGHTA and CDR2 FQGNSA. V was trimmed by 5 bases and J by 9 bases, leaving 14 bases between them. The CDR3 coding sequence is TGTGCCAGCAGCACCCTGAGTACTGCTTCACCCCTCCACTTT. Amino acids: CASSTLSTASPLHF.

The chain is built from TRBV5-1 and TRBJ1-2; a weak D match, TRBD1 (6 bases). From germline, CDR1 is SGHRS and CDR2 YFSETQ. This CDR3 contains 15 residues. Trimming removed 0 bases from V and 3 bases from J, with 12 bases in between. CDR3 residues: CASSLEGQPYYGYTF. In DNA form, the CDR3 reads TGCGCCAGCAGCTTGGAAGGACAGCCCTACTATGGCTACACCTTC.

The chain is built from TRBV5-8 and TRBJ1-5; 7 bases fit TRBD1. This CDR3 has 14 residues. Germline CDR1 reads SGHTS; CDR2 reads YDEGEE. The ends lost 3 bases at V and 3 bases at J; junction bases unmatched: 3. The CDR3 nucleotides are TGTGCCAGCAGCTGGGGACAGTCCAATCAGCCCCAGCATTTT. Protein sequence: CASSWGQSNQPQHF.

The chain recombines TRBV19 with TRBJ2-1, with D possibly being TRBD2 (7 bases). The V end lost 7 bases, the J end lost 10 bases, and 23 bases lay between the germline ends. CDR3 size: 15 residues. The germline gives CDR1 LNHDA, CDR2 SQIVND (reference sequence). The CDR3 DNA reads TGTGCCAGTACCCCTCTTCGGGGGGCCGTGGGCGAGCAGTTCTTC. It is translated as CASTPLRGAVGEQFF.

The V call is TRBV11-3, the J call TRBJ1-1, with a weak D call TRBD1 (5 bases). This CDR3 spans 16 amino acids. Germline V CDR1 and CDR2: SGHNT, YENEEA. Trimming left V 2 bases short and J 5 bases short, with 18 bases between. The CDR3: CASSLTVGAGKTEAFF. CDR3 sequence (DNA): TGTGCCAGCAGCTTAACGGTCGGTGCAGGGAAGACTGAAGCTTTCTTT.

The gene calls are TRBV19 and TRBJ1-1; TRBD1 agrees at 9 bases. CDR1 is LNHDA, CDR2 SQIVND, per germline (reference sequence). The CDR3 is made up of 12 amino acids. Trimming took 7 bases from V and 7 from J; bases not matched to a gene: 4. The CDR3 DNA reads TGTGCCAGTAAGGACAGGGGCGATGAAGCTTTCTTT. Encoded protein: CASKDRGDEAFF. Supplemented by reference TRBV19 and TRBJ1-1, the full variable domain reads DGGITQSPKYLFRKEGQNVTLSCEQNLNHDAMYWYRQDPGQGLRLIYYSQIVNDFQKGDIAEGYSVSREKKESFPLTVTSAQKNPTAFYLCASKDRGDEAFFGQGTRLTVV.

This chain joins TRBV6-5 and TRBJ1-1, with D possibly TRBD1 on 6 matching bases. This CDR3 has 12 residues. Germline values: CDR1 MNHEY, CDR2 SVGAGI. Trimming took off 6 bases at V and 11 bases at J, with 16 bases between the two ends. CDR3 sequence (DNA): TGTGCCAGCAGGACGGGACAATTGGTCGCTTTCTTT. Translation gives CASRTGQLVAFF.

The genes are TRBV2 and TRBJ2-1, with 12 bases matching TRBD1. The CDR3 covers 16 residues. CDR1 is SNHLY and CDR2 is FYNNEI in the germline V gene. V gave up 7 bases and J gave up 7 bases; unmatched junction bases: 11. The CDR3 DNA follows: TGTGCCAGCATGCCGGGACAGGGGGCCGGTACAAATGAGCAGTTCTTC. Protein product: CASMPGQGAGTNEQFF.

This clone was seen once. The chain is built from TRBV7-2 and TRBJ2-7, with TRBD2 matching over 7 bases. Germline CDR1 reads SGHTA; CDR2 reads FQGNSA. The junction had 13 bases not matched to a gene; V was cut back by 5 bases and J by 3 bases. The CDR3 sequence is 16 residues long. The CDR3 DNA reads TGTGCCAGCAGCAAGGGACTGGCGGGAGCCAACTACGAGCAGTACTTC. It encodes CASSKGLAGANYEQYF.

The chain couples TRBV5-4 to TRBJ1-4; D unclear. Germline V gene data show CDR1 as SGHNT and CDR2 as YYREEE (reference sequence). This CDR3 contains 15 residues. Trimming removed 0 bases at V and 0 bases at J, with 6 bases between. In DNA, the CDR3 is TGTGCCAGCAGCTTGGACAGTACAACTAATGAAAAACTGTTTTTT. Translation: CASSLDSTTNEKLFF.

This chain connects TRBV7-2 to TRBJ2-3; D remains ambiguous. CDR3 length: 16 amino acids. Trimming shortened V by 5 bases and J by 0 bases, and 15 bases separated the two germline ends. The germline CDR1 and CDR2 sequences are SGHTA and FQGNSA. CDR3 loop: CASSPPSFTSTDTQYF. The CDR3 DNA reads TGTGCCAGCAGCCCTCCCTCTTTTACTAGCACAGATACGCAGTATTTT.

J is TRBJ2-1 and V is TRBV2; D is ambiguous. V dropped 7 bases and J dropped 0 bases, with 13 bases sitting between them. Germline V lookup: CDR1 SNHLY, CDR2 FYNNEI. The CDR3 sequence is 15 residues long. CDR3 nucleotides: TGTGCCAGCACCGAAGACAACAGCTCCTACAATGAGCAGTTCTTC. Translating gives CASTEDNSSYNEQFF.

V gene TRBV6-1 combines with J gene TRBJ1-2, with D uncertain. The CDR3 length is 13 residues. V lost 6 bases and J 8 bases, leaving 16 bases between the germline ends. Per germline, CDR1 MNHNS and CDR2 SASEGT. CDR3 region: CASSLEEGEGYTF. The DNA for the CDR3 is TGTGCCAGCAGCTTAGAGGAGGGAGAAGGCTACACCTTC.

This chain links TRBV19 with TRBJ2-6; D remains ambiguous. This CDR3 is 14 amino acids long. Trimming took 6 bases from V and 0 from J, leaving 6 bases between them. Germline V gene lookup returns CDR1 LNHDA and CDR2 SQIVND (reference sequence). The CDR3 bases are TGTGCCAGTAGACAGAGCTCTGGGGCCAACGTCCTGACTTTC. Translation: CASRQSSGANVLTF. The variable domain in full, completed from reference TRBV19 and TRBJ2-6, reads DGGITQSPKYLFRKEGQNVTLSCEQNLNHDAMYWYRQDPGQGLRLIYYSQIVNDFQKGDIAEGYSVSREKKESFPLTVTSAQKNPTAFYLCASRQSSGANVLTFGAGSRLTVL.

V gene TRBV4-3 combines with J gene TRBJ2-2; 7 nucleotides agree with TRBD2. This CDR3 spans 17 amino acids. V shed 1 base, J shed 1 base, and the junction held 6 bases outside the gene matches. Germline CDR1 and CDR2: LGHNA and YSLEER. In DNA, the CDR3 is TGCGCCAGCAGCCAAGGGGAGGGGCCTCTGAACACCGGGGAGCTGTTTTTT. It codes for CASSQGEGPLNTGELFF.

This clone has a handful of counts. The V gene is TRBV19, the J gene TRBJ1-3, with 7 bases lining up with TRBD1. The CDR3 loop spans 15 amino acids. V gave up 8 bases and J gave up 0 bases; unmatched junction bases: 7. Per germline, CDR1 LNHDA and CDR2 SQIVND (reference sequence). CDR3 sequence reads: CASATGDFSGNTIYF. The CDR3 DNA reads TGTGCCAGTGCCACAGGGGACTTCTCTGGAAACACCATATATTTT.

The CDR3 DNA reads TGTGCCAGTAGTATCGGGCAGGAAGAGGACATCTATGGCTACACCTTC. This encodes CASSIGQEEDIYGYTF. This chain joins TRBV19 and TRBJ1-2, with D possibly being TRBD1 (5 bases). The CDR3 length is 16 residues. Germline CDR1 reads LNHDA; CDR2 reads SQIVND (reference sequence). Trimming left V 3 bases short and J 4 bases short, with 18 bases between.

This clone has just a few counts. V and J are TRBV28 and TRBJ2-1; 10 bases match TRBD2. The CDR3 contains 18 residues. CDR1 is MDHEN and CDR2 is SYDVKM in the germline V gene. After removal of 4 bases from V and 4 bases from J, the junction contained 13 bases not matched to a gene. Written as DNA, the CDR3 is TGTGCCAGCAGTTCTTTCCGGGCTAGCGGGAGTTCGTACAATGAGCAGTTCTTC. Its protein product is CASSSFRASGSSYNEQFF.

The V call is TRBV7-9, the J call TRBJ2-3; no firm D call. CDR3 size: 12 residues. Looked up from germline, CDR1 is SEHNR and CDR2 is FQNEAQ (reference sequence). V was cut by 5 bases and J by 3 bases, with 6 bases left in between. The CDR3 loop is CASSGRTDTQYF. CDR3 DNA: TGTGCCAGCAGCGGCAGAACAGATACGCAGTATTTT.

The chain is built from TRBV7-3 and TRBJ2-1; possibly TRBD1 for D (5 bases). Trimming cost V 3 bases and J 8 bases, with 11 bases left between them. The CDR3 is made up of 13 amino acids. Per the germline V gene, CDR1 is SGHTA and CDR2 is FQGTGA. The CDR3 sequence is CASSFQGGYEQFF. The CDR3 region has the DNA TGTGCCAGCAGCTTTCAGGGTGGATATGAGCAGTTCTTC. Looking up the rest from reference TRBV7-3 and TRBJ2-1 gives the full variable domain: GAGVSQTPSNKVTEKGKYVELRCDPISGHTALYWYRQSLGQGPEFLIYFQGTGAADDSGLPNDRFFAVRPEGSVSTLKIQRTERGDSAVYLCASSFQGGYEQFFGPGTRLTVL.

The chain carries TRBV5-1 and TRBJ2-3; 10 bases agree with TRBD2. Losses at the gene ends were 0 bases for V and 4 bases for J; bases not matched to a gene: 14. The CDR3 length is 19 residues. The germline V gene encodes CDR1 SGHRS and CDR2 YFSETQ. CDR3 residues: CASSLVSGTSVKVADTQYF. The CDR3 DNA sequence: TGCGCCAGCAGCTTGGTCTCCGGGACTAGCGTGAAGGTCGCAGATACGCAGTATTTT. Full variable domain (outside the CDR3, taken from reference TRBV5-1 and TRBJ2-3): KAGVTQTPRYLIKTRGQQVTLSCSPISGHRSVSWYQQTPGQGLQFLFEYFSETQRNKGNFPGRFSGRQFSNSRSEMNVSTLELGDSALYLCASSLVSGTSVKVADTQYFGPGTRLTVL.

The chain has TRBV7-9 and TRBJ2-3; D gene uncertain. The germline V and J ends were trimmed by 8 bases and 0 bases, with 6 bases remaining between them. CDR1 is SEHNR and CDR2 is FQNEAQ in the germline V gene (reference sequence). This CDR3 has 12 residues. CDR3 nucleotides: TGTGCCAGCCAACAGAGCACAGATACGCAGTATTTT. It codes for CASQQSTDTQYF.

The V gene is TRBV30, the J gene TRBJ2-7, with D possibly TRBD1 on 6 matching bases. The CDR3 runs 18 residues. The V gene lost 2 bases and the J gene lost 2 bases, with 25 bases spanning the gap. The V gene's germline CDR1 is GTSNPN and CDR2 SVGIG (reference sequence). CDR3: CAWSPNRPRQGWAYEQYF. DNA of the CDR3: TGTGCCTGGAGTCCCAACCGGCCCCGGCAGGGGTGGGCCTACGAGCAGTACTTC. The full variable domain, completed using reference TRBV30 and TRBJ2-7, is SQTIHQWPATLVQPVGSPLSLECTVEGTSNPNLYWYRQAAGRGLQLLFYSVGIGQISSEVPQNLSASRPQDRQFILSSKKLLLSDSGFYLCAWSPNRPRQGWAYEQYFGPGTRLTVT.